Following are 27 T cell receptor beta chains from one sample sequenced in a study of T cell responses to AZD1222 COVID-19 vaccine. Profiled with immunoSEQ multiplex PCR; TCRdb holds only in-frame clones, not every one. The table records roughly 130,000 clones, roughly 89% of them present only once. The sample consisted of peripheral blood, taken 28 days after the second AZD1222 dose. All receptors come from an adult who received the AZD1222 COVID-19 vaccine.

The chain uses TRBV10-3 and TRBJ1-5, with D unclear. Germline lookup yields CDR1 ENHRY and CDR2 SYGVKD. This CDR3 has 15 residues. V was clipped by 1 base and J by 6 bases, with 13 bases between them. The CDR3 DNA reads as TGTGCCATCAGTGAGTTAGGAGGGATCAGTCAGCCCCAGCATTTT. Translating gives CAISELGGISQPQHF.

The chain joins TRBV6-5 to TRBJ2-1; D may match TRBD1 or TRBD2 (6 bases each). The CDR3 contains 12 residues. Germline CDR1 and CDR2: MNHEY and SVGAGI. The CDR3 here is CALRGPNGEQFF. The CDR3 nucleotides read TGTGCACTTCGGGGGCCCAACGGGGAGCAGTTCTTC.

The chain couples TRBV3-1 (or the pseudogene TRBV3-2) to TRBJ1-6; TRBD1 might be the D (6 bases). V lost 3 bases and J lost 7, with 13 bases in between. CDR3 length: 15 residues. The germline CDR1 and CDR2 sequences are LGHDT and YNNKEL (reference sequence). This chain's CDR3 is CASSQKDRYNSPLHF. Here the CDR3 DNA reads TGTGCCAGCAGCCAGAAAGACAGGTACAATTCACCCCTCCACTTT.

The J gene is TRBJ2-3, the V gene TRBV7-3; possibly TRBD2 for D (5 bases). The CDR3 sequence is 16 residues long. Germline assignment: CDR1 SGHTA and CDR2 FQGTGA. V gave up 1 base and J gave up 4 bases, with 15 bases separating them. CDR3 nucleotides: TGTGCCAGCAGCTTAAGGGGAGCCGGCGAGGCAGATACGCAGTATTTT. It encodes CASSLRGAGEADTQYF.

This chain links TRBV28 with TRBJ1-5; 7 bases align to TRBD1. Germline lookup yields CDR1 MDHEN and CDR2 SYDVKM. The V and J ends lost 5 bases and 1 base, in that order; junction bases with no gene match: 8. There are 16 residues in the CDR3. CDR3 bases: TGTGCCAGCAGTACACAGGGGTTTTGGAGCAATCAGCCCCAGCATTTT. Translated: CASSTQGFWSNQPQHF.

About this clone itself: Other DNA sequences in this specimen translate into the identical CDR3. V and J are TRBV14 and TRBJ1-3; D gene uncertain. Per the germline V gene, CDR1 is SGHDN and CDR2 is FVKESK. The CDR3 has 15 amino acids. Trimming pared 3 bases from V and 0 bases from J, leaving 9 bases between. This CDR3 is CASSHDRYSGNTIYF. In DNA, the CDR3 is TGTGCCAGCAGCCATGACCGCTACTCTGGAAACACCATATATTTT.

V and J are TRBV4-2 and TRBJ2-3, with D possibly matching TRBD2 (6 bases). V lost 4 bases and J 5 bases, leaving 16 bases between the germline ends. Germline CDR1 and CDR2: LGHNA and YNFKEQ. The CDR3 consists of 15 residues. This CDR3 reads CASSRGDAGLDTQYF. CDR3 coding DNA: TGTGCCAGCAGCCGGGGGGACGCGGGGTTAGATACGCAGTATTTT.

Concerning this clone itself: Mismatch with germline at one junction end may stem from a read error. The CDR3 DNA follows: TGTGCCAGCAGTGATGGGACGCTACGATTCTTC. Translation: CASSDGTLRFF. V and J are TRBV2 and TRBJ2-7; tentatively, D is TRBD1 or TRBD2 (5 bases each). CDR1 is SNHLY and CDR2 is FYNNEI in the germline V gene. This CDR3 has 11 residues.

The gene calls are TRBV3-1 (or the pseudogene TRBV3-2) and TRBJ2-7, with TRBD2 matching over 7 bases. The junction had 7 bases not matched to a gene; V was cut back by 4 bases and J by 4 bases. The germline V gene has CDR1 LGHDT and CDR2 YNNKEL (reference sequence). The length of the CDR3 is 14 residues. The CDR3 nucleotides are TGTGCCAGCAGCCCGGGGGAGGGGAAGTACGAGCAGTACTTC. This gives the protein CASSPGEGKYEQYF.

The V gene is TRBV24-1, the J gene TRBJ2-1, with no clear D. The CDR3 is 14 residues long. The germline V gene encodes CDR1 KGHDR and CDR2 SFDVKD. The V end lost 4 bases, the J end lost 7 bases, and 13 bases lay between the germline ends. This CDR3 reads CATSDPDRPNEQFF. CDR3 sequence (DNA): TGTGCCACCAGTGACCCTGACCGCCCTAATGAGCAGTTCTTC.

The chain joins TRBV15 to TRBJ1-2; D is undetermined. Germline CDR1 and CDR2: LNHNV and YYDKDF (reference sequence). The V end lost 6 bases, the J end lost 8 bases, and 16 bases lay between the germline ends. CDR3 length: 13 amino acids. The CDR3 sequence is CATRSGSHDGYTF. The CDR3 coding sequence is TGTGCCACCAGGTCAGGATCACACGACGGCTACACCTTC.

This clone has just one count. The chain uses TRBV7-2 and TRBJ1-6; TRBD1 is a possible D gene (5 bases). The CDR3 sequence is 17 residues long. The germline gives CDR1 SGHTA, CDR2 FQGNSA. V was trimmed by 1 base and J by 10 bases, leaving 20 bases between them. This CDR3 is CASSLVRFGTSGSPLHF. CDR3 sequence (DNA): TGTGCCAGCAGCTTAGTGAGGTTCGGGACTTCGGGGTCACCCCTCCACTTT.

The chain links TRBV6-5 to TRBJ1-1; 7 bases are a match to TRBD1. CDR3 length: 13 residues. Trimming at V came to 2 bases and at J to 4 bases, leaving 1 base not matched to a gene. Germline CDR1 reads MNHEY; CDR2 reads SVGAGI. The CDR3 nucleotides read TGTGCCAGCAGTTACGCAGGGGGCACTGAAGCTTTCTTT. Translating gives CASSYAGGTEAFF.

Comments on this clone: Other DNA sequences in the sample encode the same CDR3. This sequence joins TRBV12-3 or TRBV12-4 and TRBJ2-5; D is ambiguous. Trimming stripped 1 base from V and 2 bases from J, with 5 bases between. The CDR3 sequence is 13 residues long. The CDR3 loop reads CASSLGTQETQYF. In nucleotides, the CDR3 is TGTGCCAGCAGTTTAGGGACGCAAGAGACCCAGTACTTC.

The chain joins TRBV2 to TRBJ1-1; D is unresolved. The germline V and J ends were trimmed by 4 bases and 5 bases, with 17 bases remaining between them. The germline V gene has CDR1 SNHLY and CDR2 FYNNEI. CDR3 length: 15 amino acids. The CDR3 DNA is TGTGCCAGCAGTGCGGTTCAGGCGGTCATGACTGAAGCTTTCTTT. Its translation is CASSAVQAVMTEAFF.

V usage is TRBV5-5 and J usage is TRBJ1-3; TRBD1 is a possible D gene (5 bases). V was shortened by 0 bases and J by 0 bases, with 10 bases between the two germline ends. The CDR3 has 16 amino acids. CDR1 and CDR2 (germline): SGHKS, YYEKEE (reference sequence). CDR3 sequence reads: CASSLGRGNSGNTIYF. As DNA, the CDR3 is TGTGCCAGCAGCTTGGGTCGGGGGAACTCTGGAAACACCATATATTTT.

The rearrangement links TRBV9 to TRBJ2-5; 10 bases are a match to TRBD2. This CDR3 has 15 residues. CDR1 is SGDLS, CDR2 YYNGEE, per germline. V shed 3 bases and J 1 base; nucleotides not matched to a gene: 3. The DNA for the CDR3 is TGTGCCAGCAGCGATAGCGGGGGGACCCAAGAGACCCAGTACTTC. Protein sequence: CASSDSGGTQETQYF.

The CDR3: CASGGGPNSYEQYF. The CDR3 DNA follows: TGTGCCTCCGGGGGCGGGCCTAACTCCTACGAGCAGTACTTC. The rearrangement links TRBV6-5 to TRBJ2-7; TRBD1 or TRBD2 may be the D gene (6 bases each). Trimming removed 11 bases at V and 0 bases at J, with 17 bases between. CDR1 is MNHEY and CDR2 is SVGAGI in the germline V gene. This CDR3 has 14 amino acids.

The chain joins TRBV5-5 to TRBJ1-2, with TRBD1 identical over 7 bases. The CDR3 spans 14 residues. V lost 4 bases and J lost 7; bases outside the gene matches: 10. The germline CDR1 and CDR2 sequences are SGHKS and YYEKEE (reference sequence). CDR3 sequence: CASSRSDRETGYTF. DNA of the CDR3: TGTGCCAGCAGCCGATCTGACAGGGAGACTGGCTACACCTTC.

The chain carries TRBV7-2 and TRBJ2-7; 16 bases line up with TRBD2. CDR1 and CDR2 (germline): SGHTA, FQGNSA. V lost 3 bases, J lost 6 bases, and 5 bases stayed unmatched. The CDR3 is 16 residues long. The CDR3 spells CASSLGLAGGQGEQYF. CDR3 DNA: TGTGCCAGCAGCTTGGGACTAGCGGGGGGGCAGGGCGAGCAGTACTTC. The whole variable domain, remainder taken from reference TRBV7-2 and TRBJ2-7, is GAGVSQSPSNKVTEKGKDVELRCDPISGHTALYWYRQSLGQGLEFLIYFQGNSAPDKSGLPSDRFSAERTGGSVSTLTIQRTQQEDSAVYLCASSLGLAGGQGEQYFGPGTRLTVT.

This rearrangement joins TRBV29-1 to TRBJ2-1, with D perhaps being TRBD1 or TRBD2 (5 bases each). V shed 3 bases and J shed 5 bases, with 14 bases lying between them. This CDR3 is 14 amino acids long. The germline V gene encodes CDR1 SQVTM and CDR2 ANQGSEA. The CDR3 loop is CSVEETGAHNEQFF. The DNA of the CDR3 is TGCAGCGTTGAGGAAACCGGGGCCCACAATGAGCAGTTCTTC.

The chain couples TRBV11-3 to TRBJ1-1; D gene ambiguous. V gave up 5 bases and J gave up 0 bases, with 10 bases separating them. From germline, CDR1 is SGHNT and CDR2 YENEEA. This CDR3 comprises 14 residues. In DNA, the CDR3 is TGTGCCAGCAGCCGGGATGGGATGAACACTGAAGCTTTCTTT. This codes for CASSRDGMNTEAFF.

This rearrangement joins TRBV7-3 to TRBJ2-3, with D uncertain. The germline V and J ends were trimmed by 5 bases and 1 base, with 10 bases remaining between them. Germline V gives CDR1 SGHTA, CDR2 FQGTGA. This CDR3 contains 14 residues. The chain's CDR3 is CASSPRHGTDTQYF. The CDR3, as DNA: TGTGCCAGCAGCCCAAGACACGGCACAGATACGCAGTATTTT.

This clone appeared once. Written as DNA, the CDR3 is TGTGCCAGCAGCCCACTTACCGGGACAGGCTACCCTAGGAATGAGCAGTTCTTC. It codes for CASSPLTGTGYPRNEQFF. The chain combines TRBV7-6 with TRBJ2-1, with 8 bases lining up with TRBD1. The V segment lost 5 bases and the J segment 7 bases; nucleotides outside the gene matches: 19. This CDR3 spans 18 amino acids. The germline V gene encodes CDR1 SGHVS and CDR2 FNYEAQ.

This sequence joins TRBV3-1 (or the pseudogene TRBV3-2) and TRBJ2-2; D uncertain. The CDR3 is made up of 14 amino acids. With 3 bases removed from V and 5 bases from J, the gap between germline ends came to 10 bases. Per germline, CDR1 LGHDT and CDR2 YNNKEL (reference sequence). CDR3 in amino acids: CASSQAAPTGELFF. Written as DNA, the CDR3 is TGTGCCAGCAGCCAGGCTGCCCCGACCGGGGAGCTGTTTTTT.

The chain links TRBV7-9 to TRBJ1-1; 8 bases match TRBD1. Germline loops: CDR1 SEHNR, CDR2 FQNEAQ (reference sequence). The CDR3 spans 16 residues. J lost 4 bases, V lost 5 bases, and 12 bases had no gene match. The CDR3 loop reads CASSPQAGGWGTEAFF. The CDR3 coding sequence is TGTGCCAGCAGCCCCCAGGCAGGGGGCTGGGGCACTGAAGCTTTCTTT. The complete variable domain, with remaining parts taken from reference TRBV7-9 and TRBJ1-1, reads DTGVSQNPRHKITKRGQNVTFRCDPISEHNRLYWYRQTLGQGPEFLTYFQNEAQLEKSRLLSDRFSAERPKGSFSTLEIQRTEQGDSAMYLCASSPQAGGWGTEAFFGQGTRLTVV.

Written as DNA, the CDR3 is TGTGCCAGCAGCTTGGATGACAGAAATTCACCCCTCCACTTT. Translation gives CASSLDDRNSPLHF. V is TRBV5-4 and J is TRBJ1-6; a possible D gene is TRBD1 (5 bases). The V end lost 0 bases, the J end lost 7 bases, and 8 bases lay between the germline ends. Germline CDR1 reads SGHNT; CDR2 reads YYREEE (reference sequence). The CDR3 contains 14 residues.